Listed below are T cell receptor beta chains from one sample, sequenced in a study of blood T cells in healthy people across ages. In TCRdb, the 5' RACE reads were re-called with MiXCR into one record per CDR3 protein. This sample has about 800,000 distinct CDR3 sequences, with around 25% found just once. Separately, the same data were catalogued under a study of T cells of mothers and their children.

Source material: blood. These receptors came from a boy aged 5 to 17 in good health. CDR3s include the opening cysteine and the closing phenylalanine or tryptophan. The order of the fields is D gene, V gene, J gene, clone size, CDR3 protein, CDR3 DNA. A D gene is named only where the DNA matches it firmly. Not all rows give a size; the values are once, few, many and, for expanded clones, a class.

d_gene: NA
v_gene: TRBV7-9
j_gene: TRBJ1-4
abundance: NA
CDR3aa: CASSYLDSNEKLFF
CDR3nt: TGTGCCAGCAGCTACCTGGACAGTAATGAAAAACTGTTTTTT

d_gene: NA
v_gene: TRBV20-1
j_gene: TRBJ2-1
abundance: NA
CDR3aa: CSASAGGVYNEQFF
CDR3nt: TGCAGTGCGTCAGCGGGTGGTGTCTACAATGAGCAGTTCTTC

d_gene: NA
v_gene: TRBV6-2/TRBV6-3
j_gene: TRBJ2-2
abundance: once
CDR3aa: CASSDEVENTGELFF
CDR3nt: TGTGCCAGCAGCGACGAAGTGGAGAACACCGGGGAGCTGTTTTTT

d_gene: TRBD2
v_gene: TRBV20-1
j_gene: TRBJ2-7
abundance: NA
CDR3aa: CSAKTSGRGGWEQYF
CDR3nt: TGCAGTGCCAAAACTAGCGGGAGAGGAGGGTGGGAGCAGTACTTC

d_gene: TRBD1
v_gene: TRBV4-3
j_gene: TRBJ2-7
abundance: NA
CDR3aa: CASSQAYRGLVYEQYF
CDR3nt: TGCGCCAGCAGCCAAGCTTACAGGGGTCTAGTCTACGAGCAGTACTTC

d_gene: NA
v_gene: TRBV3-1
j_gene: TRBJ2-7
abundance: few
CDR3aa: CASSHNRETPYEQYF
CDR3nt: TGTGCCAGCAGCCATAACAGGGAAACCCCCTACGAGCAGTACTTC

d_gene: TRBD2
v_gene: TRBV7-2
j_gene: TRBJ2-4
abundance: NA
CDR3aa: CASSLGLAQNIQYF
CDR3nt: TGTGCCAGCAGCTTAGGACTAGCGCAAAACATTCAGTACTTC

d_gene: NA
v_gene: TRBV6-1
j_gene: TRBJ2-2
abundance: few
CDR3aa: CASSRAKFDTGELFF
CDR3nt: TGTGCCAGCAGTAGAGCCAAGTTCGACACCGGGGAGCTGTTTTTT

d_gene: NA
v_gene: TRBV27
j_gene: TRBJ1-1
abundance: NA
CDR3aa: CASSAWGGPNTEAFF
CDR3nt: TGTGCCAGCAGCGCTTGGGGAGGGCCGAACACTGAAGCTTTCTTT

d_gene: NA
v_gene: TRBV13
j_gene: TRBJ2-1
abundance: NA
CDR3aa: CASSPTRNPYNEQFF
CDR3nt: TGTGCCAGCAGCCCGACTAGGAACCCATACAATGAGCAGTTCTTC

d_gene: NA
v_gene: TRBV5-5
j_gene: TRBJ1-2
abundance: NA
CDR3aa: CASSLSDSYGHTF
CDR3nt: TGTGCCAGCAGCTTGTCGGACAGCTATGGCCACACCTTC

d_gene: TRBD1
v_gene: TRBV3-1
j_gene: TRBJ2-7
abundance: NA
CDR3aa: CASSQTQGGYEQYF
CDR3nt: TGTGCCAGCAGCCAAACACAGGGGGGCTACGAGCAGTACTTC

d_gene: NA
v_gene: TRBV5-5
j_gene: TRBJ1-5
abundance: few
CDR3aa: CASSFEVFGQPQHF
CDR3nt: TGTGCCAGCAGCTTTGAGGTTTTCGGTCAGCCCCAGCATTTT

d_gene: NA
v_gene: TRBV15
j_gene: TRBJ1-2
abundance: few
CDR3aa: CATSPGGSGENGYTF
CDR3nt: TGTGCCACCAGCCCCGGAGGGTCAGGCGAGAATGGCTACACCTTC